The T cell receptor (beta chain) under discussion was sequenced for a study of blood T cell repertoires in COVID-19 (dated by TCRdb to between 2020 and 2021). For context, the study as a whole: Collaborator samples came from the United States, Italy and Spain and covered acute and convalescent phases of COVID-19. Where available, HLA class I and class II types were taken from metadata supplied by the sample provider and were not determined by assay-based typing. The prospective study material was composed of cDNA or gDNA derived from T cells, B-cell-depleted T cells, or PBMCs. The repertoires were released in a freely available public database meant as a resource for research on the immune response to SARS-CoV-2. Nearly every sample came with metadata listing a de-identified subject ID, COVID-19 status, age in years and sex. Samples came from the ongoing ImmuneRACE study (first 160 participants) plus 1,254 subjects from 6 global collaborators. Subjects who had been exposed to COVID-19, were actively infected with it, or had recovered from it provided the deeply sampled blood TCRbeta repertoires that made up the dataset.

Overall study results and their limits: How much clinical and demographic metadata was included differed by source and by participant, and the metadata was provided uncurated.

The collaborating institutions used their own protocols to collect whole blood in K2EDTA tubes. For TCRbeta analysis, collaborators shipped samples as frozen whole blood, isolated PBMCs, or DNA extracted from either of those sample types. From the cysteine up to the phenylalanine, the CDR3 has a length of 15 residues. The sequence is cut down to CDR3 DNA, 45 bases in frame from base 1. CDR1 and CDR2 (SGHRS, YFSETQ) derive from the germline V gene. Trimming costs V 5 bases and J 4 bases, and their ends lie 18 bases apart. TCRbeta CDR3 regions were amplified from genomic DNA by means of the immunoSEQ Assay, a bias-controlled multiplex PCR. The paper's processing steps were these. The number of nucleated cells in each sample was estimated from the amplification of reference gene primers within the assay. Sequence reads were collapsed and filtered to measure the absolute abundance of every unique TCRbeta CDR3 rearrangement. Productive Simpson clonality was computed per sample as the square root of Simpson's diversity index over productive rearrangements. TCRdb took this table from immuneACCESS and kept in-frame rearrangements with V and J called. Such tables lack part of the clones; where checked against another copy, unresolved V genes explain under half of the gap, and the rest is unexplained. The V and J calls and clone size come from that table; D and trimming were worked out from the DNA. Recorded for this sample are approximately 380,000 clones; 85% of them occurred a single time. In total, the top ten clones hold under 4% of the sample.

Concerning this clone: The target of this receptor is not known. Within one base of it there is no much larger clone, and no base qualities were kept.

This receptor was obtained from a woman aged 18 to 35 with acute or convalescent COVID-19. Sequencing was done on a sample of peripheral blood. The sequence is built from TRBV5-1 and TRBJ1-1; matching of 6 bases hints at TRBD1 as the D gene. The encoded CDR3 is CASSSHRAAGTEAFF. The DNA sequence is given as TGCGCCAGCAGTTCTCACAGGGCCGCGGGCACTGAAGCTTTCTTT.